This T cell receptor beta chain appears in the sequencing data of a study of T cells after yellow fever vaccination. The CDR3 spans 13 residues. V was cut by 1 base and J by 12 bases, with 13 bases left in between. CDR1 is LGHNA, CDR2 YSLEER, per germline. TCRdb re-derived calls from the 5' RACE reads in MiXCR, one entry per CDR3 protein. The sample has roughly 250,000 distinct CDR3 sequences, 10% to 15% seen once. The sequence came from a young man who received the YFV17D yellow fever vaccine. This sample comprised CD4+ T cells sorted from PBMCs, obtained 45 days after the yellow fever booster vaccination. The chain couples TRBV4-3 to TRBJ2-1; D remains ambiguous. The CDR3 nucleotides are TGCGCCAGCAGCCAAGGAAGGGTGGAACCGCAGTTCTTC. This encodes CASSQGRVEPQFF.